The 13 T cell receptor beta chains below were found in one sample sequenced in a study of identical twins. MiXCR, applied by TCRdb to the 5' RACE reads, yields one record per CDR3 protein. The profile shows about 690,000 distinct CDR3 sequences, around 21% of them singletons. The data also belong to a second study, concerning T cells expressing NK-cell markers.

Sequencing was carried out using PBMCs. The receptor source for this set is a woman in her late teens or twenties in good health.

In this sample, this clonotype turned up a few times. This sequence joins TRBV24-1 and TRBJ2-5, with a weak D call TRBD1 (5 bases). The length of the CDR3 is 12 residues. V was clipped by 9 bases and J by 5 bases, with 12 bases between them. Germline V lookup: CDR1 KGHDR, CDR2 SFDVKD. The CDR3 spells CATSGYDETQYF. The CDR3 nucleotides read TGTGCCACCTCAGGGTATGACGAGACCCAGTACTTC.

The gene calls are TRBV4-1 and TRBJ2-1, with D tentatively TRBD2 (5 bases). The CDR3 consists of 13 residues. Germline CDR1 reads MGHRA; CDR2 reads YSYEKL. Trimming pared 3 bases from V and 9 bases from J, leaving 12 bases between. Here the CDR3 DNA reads TGCGCCAGCAGCCACATCTCGGAGGCTGAGCAGTTCTTC. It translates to CASSHISEAEQFF.

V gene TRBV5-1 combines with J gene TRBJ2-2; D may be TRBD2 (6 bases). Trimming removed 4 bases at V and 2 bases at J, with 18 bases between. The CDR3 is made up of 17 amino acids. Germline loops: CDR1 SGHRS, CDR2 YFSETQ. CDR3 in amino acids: CASSPPGRGANTGELFF. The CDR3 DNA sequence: TGCGCCAGCAGCCCTCCTGGGCGGGGTGCTAACACCGGGGAGCTGTTTTTT.

The CDR3 coding sequence is TGTGCCAGCAGCCAATGGCAGGGACCCTACGAGCAGTACTTC. It codes for CASSQWQGPYEQYF. The chain recombines TRBV3-1 with TRBJ2-7; the D gene could be TRBD1 or TRBD2 (5 bases each). V dropped 2 bases and J dropped 2 bases, with 10 bases sitting between them. Germline loops: CDR1 LGHDT, CDR2 YNNKEL (reference sequence). The CDR3 spans 14 residues.

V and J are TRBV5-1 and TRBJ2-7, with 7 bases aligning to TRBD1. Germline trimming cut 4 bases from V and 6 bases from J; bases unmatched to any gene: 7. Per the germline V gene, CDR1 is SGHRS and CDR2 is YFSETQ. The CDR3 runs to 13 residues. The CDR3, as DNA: TGCGCCAGCAGCCCCGGGACAGTCGGCGAGCAGTACTTC. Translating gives CASSPGTVGEQYF. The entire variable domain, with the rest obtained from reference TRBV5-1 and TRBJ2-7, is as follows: KAGVTQTPRYLIKTRGQQVTLSCSPISGHRSVSWYQQTPGQGLQFLFEYFSETQRNKGNFPGRFSGRQFSNSRSEMNVSTLELGDSALYLCASSPGTVGEQYFGPGTRLTVT.

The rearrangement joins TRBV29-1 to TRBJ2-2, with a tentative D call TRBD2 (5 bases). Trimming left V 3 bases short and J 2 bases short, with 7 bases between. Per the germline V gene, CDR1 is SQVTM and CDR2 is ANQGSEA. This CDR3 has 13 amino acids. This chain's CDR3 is CSVERTNTGELFF. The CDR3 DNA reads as TGCAGCGTTGAGAGGACTAACACCGGGGAGCTGTTTTTT.

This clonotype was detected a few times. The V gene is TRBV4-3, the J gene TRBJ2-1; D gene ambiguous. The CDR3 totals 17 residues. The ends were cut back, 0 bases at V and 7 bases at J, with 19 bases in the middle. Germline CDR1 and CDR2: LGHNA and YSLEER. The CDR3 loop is CASSQDLTGGTLNEQFF. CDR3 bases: TGCGCCAGCAGCCAAGATCTGACGGGTGGAACACTAAATGAGCAGTTCTTC.

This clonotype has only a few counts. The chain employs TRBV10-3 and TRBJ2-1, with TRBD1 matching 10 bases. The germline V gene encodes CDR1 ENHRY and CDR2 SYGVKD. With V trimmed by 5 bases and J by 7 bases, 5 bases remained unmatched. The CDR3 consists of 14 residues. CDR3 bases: TGTGCCATCAGTAAGGACAGGGGGTGGAATGAGCAGTTCTTC. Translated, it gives CAISKDRGWNEQFF.

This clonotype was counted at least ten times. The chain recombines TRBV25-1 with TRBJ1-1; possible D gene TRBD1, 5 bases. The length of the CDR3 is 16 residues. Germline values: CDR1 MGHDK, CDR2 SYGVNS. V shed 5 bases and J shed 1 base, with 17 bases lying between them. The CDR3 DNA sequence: TGTGCCAGCAGTTTAGGGGAGGGACTCCGGAACACTGAAGCTTTCTTT. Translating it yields CASSLGEGLRNTEAFF.

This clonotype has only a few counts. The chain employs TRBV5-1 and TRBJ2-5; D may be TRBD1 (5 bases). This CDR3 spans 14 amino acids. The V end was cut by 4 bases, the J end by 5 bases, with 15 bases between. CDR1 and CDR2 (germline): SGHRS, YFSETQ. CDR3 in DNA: TGCGCCAGCAGCCCGCGCAGTGGGGCGGAGACCCAGTACTTC. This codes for CASSPRSGAETQYF. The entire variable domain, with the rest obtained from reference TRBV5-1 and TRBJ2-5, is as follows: KAGVTQTPRYLIKTRGQQVTLSCSPISGHRSVSWYQQTPGQGLQFLFEYFSETQRNKGNFPGRFSGRQFSNSRSEMNVSTLELGDSALYLCASSPRSGAETQYFGPGTRLLVL.

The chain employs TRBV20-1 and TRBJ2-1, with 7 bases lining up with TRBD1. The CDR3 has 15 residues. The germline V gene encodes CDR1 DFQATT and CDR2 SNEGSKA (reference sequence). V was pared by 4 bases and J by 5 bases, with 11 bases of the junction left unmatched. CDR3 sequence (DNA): TGCAGTGCTACGAGGGTGGGGACAGTGAACAATGAGCAGTTCTTC. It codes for CSATRVGTVNNEQFF.

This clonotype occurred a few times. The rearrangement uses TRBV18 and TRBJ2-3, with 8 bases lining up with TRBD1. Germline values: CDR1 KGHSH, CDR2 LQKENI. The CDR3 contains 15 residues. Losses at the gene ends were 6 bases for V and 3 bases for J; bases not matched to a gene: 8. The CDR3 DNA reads TGTGCCAGCTCGACGTCGGGACAGGAGACAGATACGCAGTATTTT. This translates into CASSTSGQETDTQYF.

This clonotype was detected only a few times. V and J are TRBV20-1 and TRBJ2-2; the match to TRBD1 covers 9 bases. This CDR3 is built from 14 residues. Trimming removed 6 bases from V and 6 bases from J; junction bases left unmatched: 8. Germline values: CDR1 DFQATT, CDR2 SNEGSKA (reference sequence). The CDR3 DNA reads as TGCAGTGCCCGTAGACGGACAGGGGCCGGGGAGCTGTTTTTT. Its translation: CSARRRTGAGELFF.